This T cell receptor (beta chain) emerged from a study of T cell responses to AZD1222 COVID-19 vaccine. V gave up 5 bases and J gave up 4 bases, with 12 bases separating them. This CDR3 has 14 residues. CDR1 is SGHTA and CDR2 is FQGNSA in the germline V gene. Sequencing was performed with immunoSEQ multiplex PCR; in TCRdb, only in-frame clones are kept and a portion is missing. The data show around 100,000 clones, roughly nine tenths seen once. The chain couples TRBV7-2 to TRBJ1-3; D remains unclear. The clonotype comes from an adult in good health. The source was peripheral blood, collected on day 0 of AZD1222 vaccination. In DNA form, the CDR3 reads TGTGCCAGCAGCACCGGAGGGATCGGAAACACCATATATTTT. Translation: CASSTGGIGNTIYF.